These 12 T cell receptor beta chains were all obtained from the same sample, sequenced in a study of long-term antiretroviral therapy in people with HIV. The immunoSEQ assay was v3.0, run at survey level. Sequencing used immunoSEQ multiplex PCR; TCRdb keeps in-frame clones, though not all of them. The table has about 29,000 clones, around 89% seen once. Source: unsorted PBMCs, taken 3.2 years before starting antiretroviral therapy. Every receptor here comes from a middle-aged man with HIV.

In DNA form, the CDR3 reads TGTGCCAGCTCTAAGCGGGGGAACTATGGCTACACCTTC. Encoded protein: CASSKRGNYGYTF. The chain combines TRBV6-5 with TRBJ1-2; tentative D call: TRBD1 (5 bases). Trimming shortened V by 8 bases and J by 2 bases, and 12 bases separated the two germline ends. CDR1 MNHEY and CDR2 SVGAGI come from the germline V gene. The CDR3 covers 13 residues.

This chain joins TRBV4-1 and TRBJ2-7; tentatively, D is TRBD1 or TRBD2 (6 bases each). Per the germline V gene, CDR1 is MGHRA and CDR2 is YSYEKL. Trimming took off 1 base at V and 0 bases at J, with 19 bases between the two ends. The CDR3 loop spans 18 amino acids. This CDR3 reads CASSQGPRGLRSSYEQYF. DNA for the CDR3: TGCGCCAGCAGCCAAGGGCCCCGGGGGCTCAGAAGCTCCTACGAGCAGTACTTC.

The chain is built from TRBV2 and TRBJ1-6; D unclear. Looked up from germline, CDR1 is SNHLY and CDR2 is FYNNEI. There are 14 residues in the CDR3. Trimming cost V 5 bases and J 0 bases, with 5 bases left between them. The CDR3 region is CASSLASYNSPLHF. The CDR3 coding sequence is TGTGCCAGCAGTTTAGCCTCCTATAATTCACCCCTCCACTTT. The full variable domain, rest sourced from reference TRBV2 and TRBJ1-6, is EPEVTQTPSHQVTQMGQEVILRCVPISNHLYFYWYRQILGQKVEFLVSFYNNEISEKSEIFDDQFSVERPDGSNFTLKIRSTKLEDSAMYFCASSLASYNSPLHFGNGTRLTVT.

This clone has a single count. The V and J genes are TRBV7-2 and TRBJ1-5; 7 bases fit TRBD1. The V and J ends lost 5 bases and 5 bases, in that order; junction bases with no gene match: 6. This CDR3 region has 14 residues. Germline CDR1 SGHTA, CDR2 FQGNSA. Here the CDR3 reads CASSPGGYHQPQHF. In nucleotides, the CDR3 is TGTGCCAGCAGCCCAGGGGGATATCATCAGCCCCAGCATTTT. The entire variable domain, with the rest obtained from reference TRBV7-2 and TRBJ1-5, is as follows: GAGVSQSPSNKVTEKGKDVELRCDPISGHTALYWYRQSLGQGLEFLIYFQGNSAPDKSGLPSDRFSAERTGGSVSTLTIQRTQQEDSAVYLCASSPGGYHQPQHFGDGTRLSIL.

The chain is built from TRBV28 and TRBJ1-4; TRBD1 might be the D (5 bases). V was shortened by 5 bases and J by 10 bases, with 20 bases between the two germline ends. This CDR3 is 15 amino acids long. The germline gives CDR1 MDHEN, CDR2 SYDVKM. The CDR3 nucleotides are TGTGCCAGCAGTCCGACCGGGGACCCGGGGAGAAAACTGTTTTTT. It encodes CASSPTGDPGRKLFF.

The V gene is TRBV19, the J gene TRBJ2-7; no firm D call. V dropped 9 bases and J dropped 0 bases, with 12 bases sitting between them. Germline lookup yields CDR1 LNHDA and CDR2 SQIVND (reference sequence). The CDR3 loop spans 13 amino acids. The CDR3: CASGPLRSYEQYF. In nucleotides, the CDR3 is TGTGCCAGCGGGCCCCTTCGCTCCTACGAGCAGTACTTC.

The V call is TRBV10-3, the J call TRBJ2-1, with TRBD2 identical over 9 bases. V shed 5 bases, J shed 1 base, and the junction held 3 bases outside the gene matches. The CDR3 has 15 residues. The germline CDR1 and CDR2 sequences are ENHRY and SYGVKD. CDR3 region: CAISKREDSYNEQFF. In DNA, the CDR3 is TGTGCCATCAGTAAGCGGGAGGATTCCTACAATGAGCAGTTCTTC.

The genes are TRBV28 and TRBJ1-5; 7 nucleotides agree with TRBD1. This CDR3 contains 14 residues. Germline V gene sequence: CDR1 MDHEN, CDR2 SYDVKM. V lost 6 bases, J lost 4 bases, and 6 bases stayed unmatched. CDR3 loop: CASSPYRGNQPQHF. The CDR3 DNA sequence: TGTGCCAGCAGCCCGTACAGGGGAAATCAGCCCCAGCATTTT.

The chain carries TRBV7-9 and TRBJ2-7, with 9 bases fitting TRBD1. Per germline, CDR1 SEHNR and CDR2 FQNEAQ (reference sequence). Trimming cost V 7 bases and J 5 bases; bases outside gene matches: 9. The CDR3 is 14 residues long. In DNA, the CDR3 is TGTGCCAGCAACAGACAGGGGGATCAGAACGAGCAGTACTTC. This sequence encodes CASNRQGDQNEQYF.

Written as DNA, the CDR3 is TGTGCCAGCAGTGACCCTCTAGCGGGAGCTTACTACGAGCAGTACTTC. Amino acid sequence: CASSDPLAGAYYEQYF. This chain uses TRBV6-1 with TRBJ2-7; 10 bases align to TRBD2. The CDR3 is 16 residues long. The germline gives CDR1 MNHNS, CDR2 SASEGT. V shed 3 bases and J 3 bases; nucleotides not matched to a gene: 8.

The rearrangement links TRBV5-6 to TRBJ2-3; D is tentatively TRBD1 or TRBD2 (5 bases each). Deletions cut 4 bases from V and 2 bases from J, with 11 bases between. This CDR3 region has 14 residues. CDR1 and CDR2 from the germline V gene are SGHDT and YYEEEE. In DNA, the CDR3 is TGTGCCAGCAGCCTCATTGGGACCACAGATACGCAGTATTTT. It yields the protein CASSLIGTTDTQYF. The entire variable domain, with the rest obtained from reference TRBV5-6 and TRBJ2-3, is as follows: DAGVTQSPTHLIKTRGQQVTLRCSPKSGHDTVSWYQQALGQGPQFIFQYYEEEERQRGNFPDRFSGHQFPNYSSELNVNALLLGDSALYLCASSLIGTTDTQYFGPGTRLTVL.

The J gene is TRBJ1-4, the V gene TRBV7-9, with D possibly TRBD1 on 6 matching bases. The CDR3 length is 16 residues. V was clipped by 4 bases and J by 5 bases, with 17 bases between them. CDR1 SEHNR and CDR2 FQNEAQ come from the germline V gene (reference sequence). The CDR3 protein is CASSSYTGTGNEKLFF. In DNA, the CDR3 is TGTGCCAGCAGCTCATACACAGGGACGGGAAATGAAAAACTGTTTTTT.